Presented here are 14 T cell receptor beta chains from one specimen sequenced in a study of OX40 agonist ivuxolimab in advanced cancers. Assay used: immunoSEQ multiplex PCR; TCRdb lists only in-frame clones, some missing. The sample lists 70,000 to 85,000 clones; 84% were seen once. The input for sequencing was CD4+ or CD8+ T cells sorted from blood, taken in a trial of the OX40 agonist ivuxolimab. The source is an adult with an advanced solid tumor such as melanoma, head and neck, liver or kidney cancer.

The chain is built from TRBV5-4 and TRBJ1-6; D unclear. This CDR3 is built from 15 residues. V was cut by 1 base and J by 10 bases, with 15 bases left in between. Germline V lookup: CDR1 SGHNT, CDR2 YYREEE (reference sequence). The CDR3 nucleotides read TGTGCCAGCAGCTTGTTCCTTCAGAGCAACTCACCCCTCCACTTT. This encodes CASSLFLQSNSPLHF.

Here the CDR3 reads CASSFERGVNTEAFF. DNA for the CDR3: TGTGCCAGCAGCTTCGAAAGGGGGGTGAACACTGAAGCTTTCTTT. The chain recombines TRBV7-2 with TRBJ1-1; TRBD1 is a possible D gene (6 bases). Germline V gives CDR1 SGHTA, CDR2 FQGNSA. V lost 3 bases, J lost 0 bases, and 11 bases lay in between. The CDR3 is made up of 15 amino acids.

The CDR3 sequence is CASSLTSQGLTEAFF. As DNA, the CDR3 is TGTGCCAGCAGCTTAACGTCACAGGGACTAACTGAAGCTTTCTTT. V is TRBV7-3 and J is TRBJ1-1, with D perhaps matching TRBD1 (6 bases). CDR1 and CDR2 from the germline V gene are SGHTA and FQGTGA. Trimming stripped 0 bases from V and 5 bases from J, with 13 bases between. The CDR3 sequence is 15 residues long.

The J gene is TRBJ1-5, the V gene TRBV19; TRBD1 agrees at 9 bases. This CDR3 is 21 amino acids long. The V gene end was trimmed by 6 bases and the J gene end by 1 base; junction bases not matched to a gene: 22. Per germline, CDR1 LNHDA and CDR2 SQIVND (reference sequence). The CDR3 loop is CASRGPRGDRATHWSNQPQHF. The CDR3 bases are TGTGCCAGTAGGGGGCCCCGGGGGGACAGGGCAACCCACTGGAGCAATCAGCCCCAGCATTTT.

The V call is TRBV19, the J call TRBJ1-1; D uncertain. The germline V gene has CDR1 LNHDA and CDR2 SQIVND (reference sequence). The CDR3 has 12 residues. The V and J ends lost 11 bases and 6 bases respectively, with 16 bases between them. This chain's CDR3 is CAVVPPYAEAFF. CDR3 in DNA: TGTGCCGTTGTACCCCCCTATGCTGAAGCTTTCTTT.

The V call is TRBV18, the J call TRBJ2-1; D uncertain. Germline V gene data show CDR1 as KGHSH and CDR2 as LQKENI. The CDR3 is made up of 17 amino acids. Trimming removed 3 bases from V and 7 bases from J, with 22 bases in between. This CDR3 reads CASSPEAALGPLNEQFF. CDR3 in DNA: TGTGCCAGCTCACCCGAGGCAGCCCTCGGTCCTTTAAATGAGCAGTTCTTC.

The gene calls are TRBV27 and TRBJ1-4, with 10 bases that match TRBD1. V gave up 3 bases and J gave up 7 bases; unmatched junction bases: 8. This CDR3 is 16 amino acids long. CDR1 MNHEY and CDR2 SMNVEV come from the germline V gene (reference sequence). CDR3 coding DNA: TGTGCCAGCAGTTTGAACGCCGACAGGGGGCCTGAAAAACTGTTTTTT. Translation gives CASSLNADRGPEKLFF.

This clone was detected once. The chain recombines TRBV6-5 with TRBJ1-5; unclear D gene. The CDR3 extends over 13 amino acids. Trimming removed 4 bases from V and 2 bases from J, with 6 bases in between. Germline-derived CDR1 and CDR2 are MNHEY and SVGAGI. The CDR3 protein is CASSWSGNQPQHF. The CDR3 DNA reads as TGTGCCAGCAGTTGGAGCGGCAATCAGCCCCAGCATTTT.

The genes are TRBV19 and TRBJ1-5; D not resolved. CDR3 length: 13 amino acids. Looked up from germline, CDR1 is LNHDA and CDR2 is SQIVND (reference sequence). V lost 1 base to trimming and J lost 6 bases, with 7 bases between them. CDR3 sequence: CASSIGSGQPQHF. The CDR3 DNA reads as TGTGCCAGTAGTATAGGGTCCGGTCAGCCCCAGCATTTT. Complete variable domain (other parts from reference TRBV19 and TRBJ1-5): DGGITQSPKYLFRKEGQNVTLSCEQNLNHDAMYWYRQDPGQGLRLIYYSQIVNDFQKGDIAEGYSVSREKKESFPLTVTSAQKNPTAFYLCASSIGSGQPQHFGDGTRLSIL.

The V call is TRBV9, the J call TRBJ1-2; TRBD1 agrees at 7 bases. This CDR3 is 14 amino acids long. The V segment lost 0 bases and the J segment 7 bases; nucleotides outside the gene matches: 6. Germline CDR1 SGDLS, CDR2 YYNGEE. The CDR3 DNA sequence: TGTGCCAGCAGCGTAGCTACGACAGGGAGTGGCTACACCTTC. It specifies CASSVATTGSGYTF.

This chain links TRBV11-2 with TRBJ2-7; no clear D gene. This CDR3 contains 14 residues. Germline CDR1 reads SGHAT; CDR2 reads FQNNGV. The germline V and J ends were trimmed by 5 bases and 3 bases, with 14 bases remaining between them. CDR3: CASSKAGSNYEQYF. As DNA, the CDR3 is TGTGCCAGCAGCAAGGCCGGGTCGAACTACGAGCAGTACTTC. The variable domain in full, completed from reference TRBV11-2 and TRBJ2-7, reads EAGVAQSPRYKIIEKRQSVAFWCNPISGHATLYWYQQILGQGPKLLIQFQNNGVVDDSQLPKDRFSAERLKGVDSTLKIQPAKLEDSAVYLCASSKAGSNYEQYFGPGTRLTVT.

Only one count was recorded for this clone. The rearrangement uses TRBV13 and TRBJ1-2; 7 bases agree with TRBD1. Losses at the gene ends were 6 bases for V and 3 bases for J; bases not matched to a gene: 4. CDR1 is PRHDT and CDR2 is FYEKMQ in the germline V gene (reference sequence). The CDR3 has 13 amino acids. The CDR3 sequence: CASRLQGYYGYTF. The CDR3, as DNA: TGTGCCAGCAGATTACAGGGGTACTATGGCTACACCTTC.

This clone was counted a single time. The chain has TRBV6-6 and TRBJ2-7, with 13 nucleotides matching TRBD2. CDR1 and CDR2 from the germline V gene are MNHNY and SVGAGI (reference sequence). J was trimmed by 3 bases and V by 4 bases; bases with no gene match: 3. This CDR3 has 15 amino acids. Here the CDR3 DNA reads TGTGCCAGCAGTTTCGGGACTAGCGGGGTCTACGAGCAGTACTTC. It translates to CASSFGTSGVYEQYF.

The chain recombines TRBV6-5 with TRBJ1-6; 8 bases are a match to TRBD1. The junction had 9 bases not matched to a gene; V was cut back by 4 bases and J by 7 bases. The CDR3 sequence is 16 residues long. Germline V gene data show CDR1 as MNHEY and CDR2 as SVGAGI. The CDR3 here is CASSFNRGSGNSPLHF. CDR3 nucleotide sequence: TGTGCCAGCAGTTTTAACAGGGGGAGTGGAAATTCACCCCTCCACTTT.